These 11 T cell receptor beta chains share one sample of origin, sequenced in a study of regulatory T cells in long-lasting Graves disease. For TCR beta, libraries came from iRepertoire HTBI primers and Arm-PCR of CDR3 regions. TCRdb analysed the multiplex PCR reads with MiXCR anew, one entry per CDR3 protein. Among approximately 500,000 distinct CDR3 sequences listed, about 22% were seen once. The time point is: persistent/refractory GD, antithyroid drugs over 5 years with positive TRAb. Construction of the TCR library relied on RNA isolated from PBMCs. The sample in question was peripheral blood mononuclear cells (PBMCs), obtained when the disease was refractory, from a patient treated with antithyroid drugs. Receptors originate from a female donor with Graves disease.

This rearrangement joins TRBV7-9 to TRBJ1-2, with D tentatively TRBD1 (5 bases). The CDR3 is 13 residues long. The ends were cut back, 5 bases at V and 5 bases at J, with 12 bases in the middle. Per the germline V gene, CDR1 is SEHNR and CDR2 is FQNEAQ (reference sequence). The CDR3 here is CASSEPTDYGYTF. CDR3 in DNA: TGTGCCAGCAGCGAACCGACAGATTATGGCTACACCTTC.

This clonotype was detected ten times or more. The chain joins TRBV12-3 or TRBV12-4 to TRBJ1-6; 8 nucleotides match TRBD1. With 4 bases clipped from V and 8 bases from J, the junction kept 4 bases outside the gene matches. This CDR3 has 14 residues. Written as DNA, the CDR3 is TGTGCCAGCAGTTCAACGACAGGGGATTCACCCCTCCACTTT. It specifies CASSSTTGDSPLHF.

V and J are TRBV3-1 and TRBJ2-1; 8 bases line up with TRBD1. V dropped 4 bases and J dropped 0; count of bases not matched to a gene: 2. Germline V CDR1 and CDR2: LGHDT, YNNKEL (reference sequence). This CDR3 is 15 amino acids long. The CDR3 coding sequence is TGTGCCAGCAGCCGGGGGACAGGCTCCTACAATGAGCAGTTCTTC. This encodes CASSRGTGSYNEQFF.

This sequence joins TRBV11-2 and TRBJ1-5; D unclear. CDR3 size: 17 residues. Germline CDR1 reads SGHAT; CDR2 reads FQNNGV. Trimming removed 3 bases from V and 0 bases from J, with 15 bases in between. CDR3 loop: CASSLVTATDSNQPQHF. DNA for the CDR3: TGTGCCAGCAGCTTGGTAACGGCTACTGATAGCAATCAGCCCCAGCATTTT. Full variable domain (rest looked up from reference TRBV11-2 and TRBJ1-5): EAGVAQSPRYKIIEKRQSVAFWCNPISGHATLYWYQQILGQGPKLLIQFQNNGVVDDSQLPKDRFSAERLKGVDSTLKIQPAKLEDSAVYLCASSLVTATDSNQPQHFGDGTRLSIL.

This clonotype showed up just a few times. The J gene is TRBJ1-2, the V gene TRBV28, with D maybe TRBD1 (6 bases). The CDR3 loop spans 15 amino acids. The V gene lost 7 bases and the J gene lost 4 bases, with 19 bases spanning the gap. Germline CDR1 is MDHEN and CDR2 is SYDVKM. This chain's CDR3 is CASTLGGARIYGYTF. In nucleotides, the CDR3 is TGTGCCAGCACCCTAGGGGGGGCGCGAATCTATGGCTACACCTTC.

This clonotype was picked up a small number of times. The chain combines TRBV3-1 with TRBJ2-5; no clear D. V dropped 0 bases and J dropped 1 base, with 15 bases sitting between them. CDR1 and CDR2 (germline): LGHDT, YNNKEL (reference sequence). The CDR3 has 17 residues. The CDR3 region is CASSQDDTLGGQETQYF. DNA of the CDR3: TGTGCCAGCAGCCAAGATGATACCTTAGGCGGCCAAGAGACCCAGTACTTC.

CDR3 sequence (DNA): TGTGCCAGCAGTTTTTCTCCAGGGGATCGGGAGCAGTACTTC. It translates to CASSFSPGDREQYF. V gene TRBV12-3 or TRBV12-4 combines with J gene TRBJ2-7; a weak D match, TRBD1 (6 bases). V gave up 3 bases and J gave up 7 bases, with 16 bases separating them. This CDR3 spans 14 amino acids.

This clonotype turned up a few times. The rearrangement uses TRBV20-1 and TRBJ1-2; a possible D gene is TRBD1 (6 bases). Germline V gene data show CDR1 as DFQATT and CDR2 as SNEGSKA (reference sequence). Trimming removed 5 bases from V and 0 bases from J, with 13 bases in between. This CDR3 contains 14 residues. The CDR3 DNA reads TGCAGTGCTGAAGACAGGCGCGCTAACTATGGCTACACCTTC. This translates into CSAEDRRANYGYTF.

This chain uses TRBV27 with TRBJ1-5; D uncertain. CDR1 and CDR2 from the germline V gene are MNHEY and SMNVEV (reference sequence). The CDR3 length is 15 residues. V dropped 5 bases and J dropped 0 bases, with 11 bases sitting between them. This CDR3 is CASSPDGPSNQPQHF. For the CDR3, the DNA is TGTGCCAGCAGTCCGGACGGTCCTAGCAATCAGCCCCAGCATTTT.

The chain is built from TRBV27 and TRBJ2-5; no clear D. The tail of the sequence fits TRBJ2-1 better, so the J call may be wrong. CDR1 is MNHEY, CDR2 SMNVEV, per germline (reference sequence). The length of the CDR3 is 16 residues. CDR3 coding DNA: TGTGCCAGCAGTCCCCTGGGCCCCGTGGGATACAATGAGCAGTTCTTC. Its protein product is CASSPLGPVGYNEQFF.

This rearrangement joins TRBV20-1 to TRBJ2-3, with D uncertain. V was shortened by 5 bases and J by 4 bases, with 7 bases between the two germline ends. The length of the CDR3 is 11 residues. From germline, CDR1 is DFQATT and CDR2 SNEGSKA (reference sequence). Written as DNA, the CDR3 is TGCAGTGCTCCATTCCCAGATACGCAGTATTTT. It is translated as CSAPFPDTQYF.